These T cell receptor beta chains were read from a single sample in a study of chemoradiotherapy in HPV16-positive cancers. Assay: immunoSEQ multiplex PCR; the TCRdb copy retains only in-frame clones and omits some. The data show approximately 13,000 clones, with less than 70% seen just once and roughly 19% held by the top ten. The specimen was taken from a patient who underwent chemoradiotherapy. The origin of the receptors is a human donor with HPV-associated anogenital cancer. Both conserved end residues are part of each CDR3. A D gene is named only where the DNA matches it firmly. Clone size appears in some rows only: once, few, many, or a class for an expanded clone.

>TRBV27|TRBD2|TRBJ2-5|NA
TGTGCCAGCAGTTCAACGACTAGCGGGGAACACCAAGAGACCCAGTACTTC
CASSSTTSGEHQETQYF
>TRBV7-2|NA|TRBJ2-1|NA
TGTGCCAGCAGCTTACTGATAAGCTCCTACAATGAGCAGTTCTTC
CASSLLISSYNEQFF
>TRBV5-1|TRBD2|TRBJ2-2|NA
TGCGCCAGCAGGGCGGGGGGCTCTCCCGGGGAGCTGTTTTTT
CASRAGGSPGELFF
>TRBV5-1|TRBD1|TRBJ1-1|NA
TGCGCCAGCAGCTTGGGGACAGGATTGCTAAAGAACACTGAAGCTTTCTTT
CASSLGTGLLKNTEAFF
>TRBV2|NA|TRBJ2-2|NA
TGTGCCAGCAGTGAAGGCCAGGGAAAGTACACCGGGGAGCTGTTTTTT
CASSEGQGKYTGELFF
>TRBV7-2|TRBD2|TRBJ2-3|NA
TGTGCCAGCAGCCCCTCTAGCGGGGGGGCCGGTACGCAGTATTTT
CASSPSSGGAGTQYF
>TRBV7-9|TRBD2|TRBJ2-5|NA
TGTGCCAGCAGCTTAGGGACTAGTATGTCCAAGACCCAGTACTTC
CASSLGTSMSKTQYF
>TRBV6-5|NA|TRBJ2-7|NA
TGTGCCAGCAGTTACTCGAGTAGGGGTTCCGGCTACGAGCAGTACTTC
CASSYSSRGSGYEQYF
>TRBV5-1|NA|TRBJ1-1|NA
TGCGCCAGCAGCAGTGGGCTTAATGAAGCTTTCTTT
CASSSGLNEAFF
>TRBV2|TRBD1|TRBJ1-1|few
TGTGCCAGCAGTGAATGGGGCAGGGGGCAGAACACTGAAGCTTTCTTT
CASSEWGRGQNTEAFF
>TRBV18|NA|TRBJ2-3|NA
TGTGCCAGCTCACCACGGGGTCCGCCTAGCACAGATACGCAGTATTTT
CASSPRGPPSTDTQYF
>TRBV7-2|NA|TRBJ1-2|NA
TGTGCCAGCAGCTTACACTCGCGTTCCTATGGCTACACCTTC
CASSLHSRSYGYTF
>TRBV2|NA|TRBJ1-2|NA
TGTGCCAGCAGTGAAGCGCAACGGGGTTTCTACACCTTC
CASSEAQRGFYTF
>TRBV12-5|NA|TRBJ2-1|NA
TGTGCTAGTGGTTTGGTACAGGGCGGGGCTTACAATGAGCAGTTCTTC
CASGLVQGGAYNEQFF
>TRBV15|TRBD1|TRBJ1-4|NA
TGTGCCACCAGCAGAGGGAAGGGGGCGCCGACTAATGAAAAACTGTTTTTT
CATSRGKGAPTNEKLFF
>TRBV2|NA|TRBJ1-2|NA
TGTGCCAGCAGTGAATATACCATTCGGACCTTCCGCGGCTACACCTTC
CASSEYTIRTFRGYTF
>TRBV10-1|TRBD1|TRBJ2-2|NA
TGCGCCAGCAGTTCGGACAGGAGAAACACCGGGGAGCTGTTTTTT
CASSSDRRNTGELFF
>TRBV10-3|TRBD1|TRBJ1-2|NA
TGTGCCATCAGCCGGGACAGGGGGCGCATCTATGGCTACACCTTC
CAISRDRGRIYGYTF
>TRBV11-2|NA|TRBJ2-2|NA
TGTGCCAGCAGCTTAATCCGTTCGACCGGGGAGCTGTTTTTT
CASSLIRSTGELFF
>TRBV9|TRBD2|TRBJ2-2|once
TGTGCCAGCAGCGTAGCTCGTACTAGCGGGAACACCGGGGAGCTGTTTTTT
CASSVARTSGNTGELFF
>TRBV15|TRBD1|TRBJ1-1|NA
TGTGCCACCAGCAGATCCGGACAGGGTTTGACTGAAGCTTTCTTT
CATSRSGQGLTEAFF
>TRBV2|TRBD1|TRBJ1-5|NA
TGTGCCAGCAGTGAAGCCCCGACAGGGGGGAATCAGCCCCAGCATTTT
CASSEAPTGGNQPQHF
>TRBV7-7|TRBD2|TRBJ2-3|NA
TGTGCCAGCAGCTTAGGGACTAGCCGCACAGATACGCAGTATTTT
CASSLGTSRTDTQYF
>TRBV9|NA|TRBJ2-3|NA
TGTGCCAGCAGCGATAGCACGACAGATACGCAGTATTTT
CASSDSTTDTQYF
>TRBV28|TRBD1|TRBJ1-3|NA
TGTGCCAGCAGTTTCGAGGGGGCGGGAAACACCATATATTTT
CASSFEGAGNTIYF
>TRBV5-5|TRBD1|TRBJ1-2|NA
TGTGCCAGCTCGAGACAGGGTGGTAACTATGGCTACACCTTC
CASSRQGGNYGYTF
>TRBV2|NA|TRBJ1-1|NA
TGTGCCAGCAGCGTTGACAGTAACACTGAAGCTTTCTTT
CASSVDSNTEAFF
>TRBV30|NA|TRBJ1-2|few
TGTGCCTGGAGTGTAACTGATGGCTACACCTTC
CAWSVTDGYTF
>TRBV7-8|TRBD2|TRBJ2-5|NA
TGTGCCAGCAGCTTAGCGCGGCTAGCGGATAAAGAGACCCAGTACTTC
CASSLARLADKETQYF
>TRBV10-3|NA|TRBJ1-1|NA
TGTGCCACCGCGACAGGATCGGCCATCCAAAACACTGAAGCTTTCTTT
CATATGSAIQNTEAFF
>TRBV5-1|NA|TRBJ2-7|NA
TGCGCCAGCGGCTTACCAGGGTCGGGCGAGCAGTACTTC
CASGLPGSGEQYF
>TRBV28|NA|TRBJ1-2|NA
TGTGCCAGCCGAGGACACATTACGGGAGGCTACACCTTC
CASRGHITGGYTF
>TRBV30|NA|TRBJ1-5|few
TGTGCCTGGAGTGTAGGAGGGTTGGGTCAGCCCCAGCATTTT
CAWSVGGLGQPQHF
>TRBV10-3|TRBD1|TRBJ2-1|few
TGTGCCATTGGACAGGGGGACGATGAGCAGTTCTTC
CAIGQGDDEQFF
>TRBV6-1|TRBD1|TRBJ1-2|NA
TGTGCCAGCAGTCAGGGGGAGTTGTATGGCTACACCTTC
CASSQGELYGYTF
>TRBV28|TRBD1|TRBJ1-3|NA
TGTGCCAGCAGCTTTGGAGACAGGGCTTTGTCTGGAAACACCATATATTTT
CASSFGDRALSGNTIYF
>TRBV2|TRBD1|TRBJ2-1|once
TGTGCCAGCAGTACGGACAGGGGGGAATACAATGAGCAGTTCTTC
CASSTDRGEYNEQFF
>TRBV7-2|NA|TRBJ2-3|NA
TGTGCCAGCAGCTTTCGAGGGTGGCGCACAGATACGCAGTATTTT
CASSFRGWRTDTQYF
>TRBV5-6|NA|TRBJ1-2|NA
TGTGCCAGCAGCCCGGGCGGAGTGATCTATGGCTACACCTTC
CASSPGGVIYGYTF
>TRBV6-1|NA|TRBJ1-2|NA
TGTGCCAGCAGGGGGGGACCCTCCTATGGCTACACCTTC
CASRGGPSYGYTF
>TRBV7-2|TRBD2|TRBJ2-1|NA
TGTGCCAGCAGCTTAGCGTCCCGGGGGGGGAGCAATGAGCAGTTCTTC
CASSLASRGGSNEQFF
>TRBV30|NA|TRBJ1-3|NA
TGTGCCTGGAGTGTACTTCAACGGCAGCTCTCTGGAAACACCATATATTTT
CAWSVLQRQLSGNTIYF
>TRBV9|TRBD2|TRBJ2-3|NA
TGTGCCACCTCCCTTAGCGGGGGATTCACAGATACGCAGTATTTT
CATSLSGGFTDTQYF
>TRBV5-5|NA|TRBJ2-3|few
TGTGCCAGCAGCAACAGGACGGGAGATACGCAGTATTTT
CASSNRTGDTQYF
>TRBV7-2|TRBD1|TRBJ2-7|NA
TGTGCCAGCAGCTTTAAGACAGGGTTCGAGCAGTACTTC
CASSFKTGFEQYF
>TRBV2|NA|TRBJ1-6|NA
TGTGCCAGCAGGGGGCAAGGTTCACCCCTCCACTTT
CASRGQGSPLHF
>TRBV2|NA|TRBJ1-2|NA
TGTGCCAGCAGGGGGGACGGGCTCTATGGCTACACCTTC
CASRGDGLYGYTF
>TRBV4-1|TRBD2|TRBJ2-7|NA
TGCGCCAGCAGCCATCCTGGGACTAGCGTTTCCTACGAGCAGTACTTC
CASSHPGTSVSYEQYF
>TRBV27|TRBD2|TRBJ2-1|NA
TGTGCCAGCAGTGAAAGGAGCGGGGGGGCGGGAGAGCAGTTCTTC
CASSERSGGAGEQFF
>TRBV5-1|NA|TRBJ1-2|NA
TGCGCCAGCAGCTTGGTGGGAGCTGGCGGCTACACCTTC
CASSLVGAGGYTF
>TRBV7-6|NA|TRBJ1-6|few
TGTGCCAGCAGCTTACGGGGGGGAGACAATTCACCCCTCCACTTT
CASSLRGGDNSPLHF
>TRBV6-4|TRBD2|TRBJ2-3|NA
TGTGCCAGCAGTGAACTAGCGGATAGCACAGATACGCAGTATTTT
CASSELADSTDTQYF
>TRBV7-8|NA|TRBJ1-4|NA
TGTGCCAGCAGCTTAGGGGTCTCTGAAAAACTGTTTTTT
CASSLGVSEKLFF
>TRBV9|NA|TRBJ2-7|NA
TGTGCCAGCAGCGTCGGGCAACTTAGCGAGCAGTACTTC
CASSVGQLSEQYF
>TRBV6-1|NA|TRBJ1-1|once
TGTGCCAGCAGTGGGAGGTGGATGAACACTGAAGCTTTCTTT
CASSGRWMNTEAFF
>TRBV9|NA|TRBJ1-6|NA
TGTGCCAGCAGCGGTGTCCGTAATTCACCCCTCCACTTT
CASSGVRNSPLHF
>TRBV13|TRBD2|TRBJ2-7|NA
TGTGCCAGCAGCTTTAGCGGGCAGGGTGTCGACGAGCAGTACTTC
CASSFSGQGVDEQYF
>TRBV19|TRBD1|TRBJ1-2|few
TGTGCCAGCAAAGAGGGACAGGGTTACGGCTACACCTTC
CASKEGQGYGYTF
>TRBV11-2|NA|TRBJ1-2|NA
TGTGCCAGCAGCCTCGATAACTCGTTTAACTATGGCTACACCTTC
CASSLDNSFNYGYTF
>TRBV30|NA|TRBJ1-6|few
TGTGCCTGGAGTGTCGCCCGCCCACCCCTCCACTTT
CAWSVARPPLHF